This T cell receptor beta chain was documented in a study of T cells in localized non-small cell lung cancer. Points from the study as a whole: Peak T cell clonality was found in uninvolved adjacent lung, exceeding tumor.

With respect to this clone: Its antigen is unknown.

TCRdb's copy holds only in-frame clones and misses some; the assay was immunoSEQ multiplex PCR. The data contain roughly 2,200 clones, roughly 25% of them singletons. The V and J ends lost 7 bases and 9 bases, in that order; junction bases with no gene match: 12. The CDR3 is 14 residues long. Per the germline V gene, CDR1 is LNHDA and CDR2 is SQIVND (reference sequence). The gene calls are TRBV19 and TRBJ2-4; 7 bases are a match to TRBD1. Sequences were derived from lung tumor tissue, sampled before any cancer treatment. This clonotype was sampled from a man between 40 and 70 years old with stage III lung adenocarcinoma. The chain's CDR3 is CASNQDRTVGIQYF. Here the CDR3 DNA reads TGTGCCAGTAACCAGGACAGGACCGTCGGCATTCAGTACTTC.